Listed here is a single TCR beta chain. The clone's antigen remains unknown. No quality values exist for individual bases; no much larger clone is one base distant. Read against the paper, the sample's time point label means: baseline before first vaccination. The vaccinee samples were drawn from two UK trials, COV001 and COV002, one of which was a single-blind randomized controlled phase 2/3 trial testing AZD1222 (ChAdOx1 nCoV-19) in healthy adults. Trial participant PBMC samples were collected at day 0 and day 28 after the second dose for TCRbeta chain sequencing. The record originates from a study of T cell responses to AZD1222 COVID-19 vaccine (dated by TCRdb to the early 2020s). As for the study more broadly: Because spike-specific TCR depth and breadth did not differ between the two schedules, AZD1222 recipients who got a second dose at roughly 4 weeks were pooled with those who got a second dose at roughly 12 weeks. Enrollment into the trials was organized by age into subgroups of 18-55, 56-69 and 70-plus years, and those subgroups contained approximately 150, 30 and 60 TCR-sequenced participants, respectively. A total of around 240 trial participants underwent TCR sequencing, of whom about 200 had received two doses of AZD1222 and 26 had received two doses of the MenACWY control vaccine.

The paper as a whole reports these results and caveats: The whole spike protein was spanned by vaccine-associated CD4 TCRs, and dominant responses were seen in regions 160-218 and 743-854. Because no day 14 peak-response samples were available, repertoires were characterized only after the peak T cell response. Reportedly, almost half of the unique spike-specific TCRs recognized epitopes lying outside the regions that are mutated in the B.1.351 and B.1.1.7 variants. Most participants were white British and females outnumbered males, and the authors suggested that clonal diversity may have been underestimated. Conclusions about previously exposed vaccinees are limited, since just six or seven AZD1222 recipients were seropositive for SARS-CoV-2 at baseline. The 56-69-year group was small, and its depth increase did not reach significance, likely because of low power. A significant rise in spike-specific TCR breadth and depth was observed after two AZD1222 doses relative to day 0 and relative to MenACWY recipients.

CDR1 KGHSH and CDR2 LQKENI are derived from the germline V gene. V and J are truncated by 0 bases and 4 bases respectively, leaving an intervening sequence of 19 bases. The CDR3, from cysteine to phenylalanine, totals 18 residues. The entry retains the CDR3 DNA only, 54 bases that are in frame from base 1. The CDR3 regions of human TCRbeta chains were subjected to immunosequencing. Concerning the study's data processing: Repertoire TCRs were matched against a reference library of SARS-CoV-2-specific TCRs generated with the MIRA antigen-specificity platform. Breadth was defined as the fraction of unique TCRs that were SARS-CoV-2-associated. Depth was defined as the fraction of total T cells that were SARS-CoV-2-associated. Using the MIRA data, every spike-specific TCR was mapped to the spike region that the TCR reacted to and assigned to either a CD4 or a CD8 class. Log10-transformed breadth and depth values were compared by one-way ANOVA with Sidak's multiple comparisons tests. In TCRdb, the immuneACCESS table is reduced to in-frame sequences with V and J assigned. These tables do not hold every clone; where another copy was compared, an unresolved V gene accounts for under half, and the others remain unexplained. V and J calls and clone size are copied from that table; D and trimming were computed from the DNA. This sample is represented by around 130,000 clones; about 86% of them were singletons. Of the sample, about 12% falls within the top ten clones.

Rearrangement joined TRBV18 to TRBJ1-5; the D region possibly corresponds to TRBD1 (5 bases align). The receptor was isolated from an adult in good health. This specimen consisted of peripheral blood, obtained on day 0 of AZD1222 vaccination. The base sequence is TGTGCCAGCTCACCACCGGCGGCGGGGGGACGAGGTAATCAGCCCCAGCATTTT. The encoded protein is CASSPPAAGGRGNQPQHF.